These 2 T cell receptor beta chains were sequenced from one sample in a study of T cells in Graves' hyperthyroidism and ophthalmopathy. RNA transcripts gave rise to amplified TCR beta CDR3 regions. RT-PCR in the first round (using the HTBI primer set) targeted the TCR CDR3. MiXCR, run by TCRdb on the multiplex PCR reads, gives a single entry per CDR3 protein. The sample has fewer than 350,000 distinct CDR3 sequences; roughly 13% are singletons. The material sequenced was blood. These receptors originate from a woman under 40 with Graves' hyperthyroidism that later progressed to Graves' ophthalmopathy.

This clonotype was recorded a few times. A read error may explain this, as a much larger clone is one base away. The chain's CDR3 is CASSLGDSPPQHF. The CDR3 coding sequence is TGTGCCAGCAGCTTAGGGGATAGCCCGCCCCAGCATTTT. The chain links TRBV7-8 to TRBJ1-5; D is uncertain. Trimming took off 1 base at V and 9 bases at J, with 10 bases between the two ends. This CDR3 is built from 13 residues. From germline, CDR1 is SGHVS and CDR2 FQNEAQ.

This clonotype has a handful of counts. The chain links TRBV7-6 to TRBJ1-3; no clear D gene. The V gene lost 5 bases and the J gene lost 2 bases, with 10 bases spanning the gap. Germline lookup yields CDR1 SGHVS and CDR2 FNYEAQ. The CDR3 loop spans 14 amino acids. The CDR3 reads CASSLGSTGNTIYF. CDR3 bases: TGTGCCAGCAGCCTCGGGAGTACTGGAAACACCATATATTTT. Full variable domain (missing parts from reference TRBV7-6 and TRBJ1-3): GAGVSQSPRYKVTKRGQDVALRCDPISGHVSLYWYRQALGQGPEFLTYFNYEAQQDKSGLPNDRFSAERPEGSISTLTIQRTEQRDSAMYRCASSLGSTGNTIYFGEGSWLTVV.